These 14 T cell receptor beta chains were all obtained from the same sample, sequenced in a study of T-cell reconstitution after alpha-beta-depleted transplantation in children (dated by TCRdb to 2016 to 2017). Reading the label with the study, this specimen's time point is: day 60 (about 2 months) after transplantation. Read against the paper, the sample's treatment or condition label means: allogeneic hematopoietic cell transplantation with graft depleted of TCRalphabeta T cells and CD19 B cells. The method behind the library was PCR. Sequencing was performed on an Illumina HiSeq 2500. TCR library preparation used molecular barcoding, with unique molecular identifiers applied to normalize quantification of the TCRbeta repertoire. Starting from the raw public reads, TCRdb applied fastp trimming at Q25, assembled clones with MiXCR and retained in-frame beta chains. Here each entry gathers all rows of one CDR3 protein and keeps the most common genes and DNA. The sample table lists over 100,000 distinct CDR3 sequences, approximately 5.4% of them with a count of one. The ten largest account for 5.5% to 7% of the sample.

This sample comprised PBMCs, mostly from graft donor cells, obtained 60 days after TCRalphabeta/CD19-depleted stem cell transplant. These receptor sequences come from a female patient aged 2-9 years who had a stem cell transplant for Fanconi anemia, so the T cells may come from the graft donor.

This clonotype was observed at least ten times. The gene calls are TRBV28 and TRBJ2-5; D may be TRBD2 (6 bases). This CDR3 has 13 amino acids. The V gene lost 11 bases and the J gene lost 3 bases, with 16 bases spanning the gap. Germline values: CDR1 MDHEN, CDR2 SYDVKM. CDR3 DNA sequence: TGTGCCCCCTCGGGGGTTCAAAAAGAGACCCAGTACTTC. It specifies CAPSGVQKETQYF.

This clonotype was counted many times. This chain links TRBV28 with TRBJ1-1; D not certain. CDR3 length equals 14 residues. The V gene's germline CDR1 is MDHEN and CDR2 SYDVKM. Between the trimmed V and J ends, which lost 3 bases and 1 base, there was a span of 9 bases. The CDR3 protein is CASSFPGSNTEAFF. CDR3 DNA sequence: TGTGCCAGCAGTTTTCCGGGGTCGAACACTGAAGCTTTCTTT. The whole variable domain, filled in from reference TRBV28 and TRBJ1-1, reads DVKVTQSSRYLVKRTGEKVFLECVQDMDHENMFWYRQDPGLGLRLIYFSYDVKMKEKGDIPEGYSVSREKKERFSLILESASTNQTSMYLCASSFPGSNTEAFFGQGTRLTVV.

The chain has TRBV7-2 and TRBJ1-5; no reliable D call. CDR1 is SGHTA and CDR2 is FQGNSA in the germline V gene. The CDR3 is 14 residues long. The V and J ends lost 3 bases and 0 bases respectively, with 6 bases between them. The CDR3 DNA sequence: TGTGCCAGCAGCTTTTTAAATAGCAATCAGCCCCAGCATTTT. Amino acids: CASSFLNSNQPQHF.

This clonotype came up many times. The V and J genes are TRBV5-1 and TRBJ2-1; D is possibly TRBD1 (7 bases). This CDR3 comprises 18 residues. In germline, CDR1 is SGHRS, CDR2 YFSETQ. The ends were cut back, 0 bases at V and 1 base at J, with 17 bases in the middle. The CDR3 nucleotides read TGCGCCAGCAGCTTGGACCCTCGACAGGGAGGATCCTACAATGAGCAGTTCTTC. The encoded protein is CASSLDPRQGGSYNEQFF. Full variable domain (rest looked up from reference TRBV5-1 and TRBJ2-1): KAGVTQTPRYLIKTRGQQVTLSCSPISGHRSVSWYQQTPGQGLQFLFEYFSETQRNKGNFPGRFSGRQFSNSRSEMNVSTLELGDSALYLCASSLDPRQGGSYNEQFFGPGTRLTVL.

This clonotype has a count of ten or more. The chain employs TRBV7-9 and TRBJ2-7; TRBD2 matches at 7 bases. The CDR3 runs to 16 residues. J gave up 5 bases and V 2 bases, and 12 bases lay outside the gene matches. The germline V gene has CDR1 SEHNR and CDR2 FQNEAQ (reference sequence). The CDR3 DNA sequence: TGTGCCAGCAGCTTAAAACGGGGGGATTTCTACAACGAGCAGTACTTC. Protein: CASSLKRGDFYNEQYF.

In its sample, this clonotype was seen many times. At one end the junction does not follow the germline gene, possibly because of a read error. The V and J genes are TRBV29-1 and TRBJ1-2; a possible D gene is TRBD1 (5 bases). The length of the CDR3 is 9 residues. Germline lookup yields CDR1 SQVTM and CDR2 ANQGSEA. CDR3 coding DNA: TGCAGCGCTCCTGACAGATTTTCCTTC. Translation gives CSAPDRFSF.

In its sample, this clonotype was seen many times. CDR3 amino acids: CASSLEFGTGGAGTGELFF. The CDR3 DNA reads as TGTGCCAGCAGCTTAGAATTCGGGACTGGCGGGGCCGGCACCGGGGAGCTGTTTTTT. V is TRBV11-2 and J is TRBJ2-2, with D maybe TRBD2 (6 bases). Germline V gene sequence: CDR1 SGHAT, CDR2 FQNNGV. The CDR3 runs 19 residues. V lost 0 bases, J lost 4 bases, and 21 bases lay in between.

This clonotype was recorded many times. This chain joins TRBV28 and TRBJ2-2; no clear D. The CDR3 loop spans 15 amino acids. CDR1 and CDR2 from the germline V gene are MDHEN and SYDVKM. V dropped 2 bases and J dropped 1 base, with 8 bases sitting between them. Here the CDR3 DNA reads TGTGCCAGCAGTTTACTCCGACGGAACACCGGGGAGCTGTTTTTT. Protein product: CASSLLRRNTGELFF.

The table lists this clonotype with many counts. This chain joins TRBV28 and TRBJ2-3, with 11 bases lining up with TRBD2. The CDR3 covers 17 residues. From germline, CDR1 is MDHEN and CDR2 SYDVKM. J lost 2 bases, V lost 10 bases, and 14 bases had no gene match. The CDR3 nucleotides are TGTGCCACGCTAGCGGGAGGCCGACTAGCCCACACAGATACGCAGTATTTT. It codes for CATLAGGRLAHTDTQYF.

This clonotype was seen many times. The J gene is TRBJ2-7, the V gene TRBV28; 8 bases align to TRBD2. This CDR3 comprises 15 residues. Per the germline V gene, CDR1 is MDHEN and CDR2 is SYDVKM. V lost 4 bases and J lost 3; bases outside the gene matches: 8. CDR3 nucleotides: TGTGCCAGCAGTTCCTCTCTAGCGGGCCTCTACGAGCAGTACTTC. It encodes CASSSSLAGLYEQYF.

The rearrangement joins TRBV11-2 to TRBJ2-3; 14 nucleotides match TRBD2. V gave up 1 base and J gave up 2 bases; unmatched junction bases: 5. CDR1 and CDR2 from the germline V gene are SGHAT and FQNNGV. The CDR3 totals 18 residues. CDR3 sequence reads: CASSLGGLAGGFTDTQYF. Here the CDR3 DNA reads TGTGCCAGCAGCTTAGGAGGACTAGCGGGGGGATTCACAGATACGCAGTATTTT.

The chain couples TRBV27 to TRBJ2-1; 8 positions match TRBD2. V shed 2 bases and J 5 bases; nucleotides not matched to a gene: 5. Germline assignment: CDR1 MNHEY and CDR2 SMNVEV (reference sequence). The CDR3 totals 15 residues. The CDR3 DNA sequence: TGTGCCAGCAGTTTAAGGGGACTAGTAAACAATGAGCAGTTCTTC. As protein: CASSLRGLVNNEQFF.

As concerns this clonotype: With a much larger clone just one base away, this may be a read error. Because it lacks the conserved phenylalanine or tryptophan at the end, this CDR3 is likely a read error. CDR3 in amino acids: CASTLGTGAYEQYY. The CDR3 DNA reads as TGTGCCAGCACCCTGGGGACAGGGGCCTACGAGCAGTACTAC. This chain links TRBV28 with TRBJ2-7; 10 bases map to TRBD1. The V gene's germline CDR1 is MDHEN and CDR2 SYDVKM. V was clipped by 7 bases and J by 2 bases; unmatched bases: 5. This CDR3 is built from 14 residues.

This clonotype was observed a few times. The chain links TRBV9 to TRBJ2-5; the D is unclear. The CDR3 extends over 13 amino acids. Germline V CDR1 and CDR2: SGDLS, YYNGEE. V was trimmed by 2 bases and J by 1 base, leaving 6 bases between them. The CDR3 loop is CASSVAPQETQYF. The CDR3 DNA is TGTGCCAGCAGCGTGGCCCCCCAAGAGACCCAGTACTTC.